These T cell receptor beta chains were read from a single sample in a study of cytomegalovirus exposure and HLA in healthy donors. Using immunoSEQ multiplex PCR, the repertoire was profiled, and TCRdb retains in-frame clones only, with some absent. The sample has 65,000 to 90,000 clones, 70% to 90% seen once; the top ten hold about 3.8%. Sequenced sample: PBMCs. The receptors shown here come from a woman between 18 and 29 years old in good health and CMV-seropositive. Both conserved end residues are part of each CDR3.

>TRBV4-1|TRBJ2-2
CASSQKTRNTGELFF
>TRBV4-3|TRBJ1-1
CASSPYRQGVTQAFF
>TRBV19|TRBJ2-5
CASSQSSTGGETQYF
>TRBV14|TRBJ1-4
CASSQGWAEKLFF
>TRBV7-6|TRBJ2-7
CASSPQAGNYEQYF
>TRBV10-3|TRBJ2-3
CAISDNLAVGGGAGDTQYF
>TRBV5-1|TRBJ2-1
CASSGGTSGYNEQFF
>TRBV19|TRBJ2-7
CASSIGAGAGEQYF
>TRBV5-4|TRBJ1-1
CASSRLGENTEAFF
>TRBV4-1|TRBJ2-5
CASSQDGLETQYF
>TRBV7-2|TRBJ1-6
CASSQRTGSSYNSPLHF
>TRBV7-8|TRBJ1-4
CASSLAGGTGGSPDNEKLFF
>TRBV6-1|TRBJ2-7
CASSEREVVYEQYF
>TRBV2|TRBJ1-5
CASSDRTYHQPQHF
>TRBV4-1|TRBJ2-7
CASSQDRYEQYF
>TRBV6-5|TRBJ2-1
CASSSGVSYNEQFF
>TRBV27|TRBJ2-7
CASSLSRGIGYEQYF
>TRBV18|TRBJ2-7
CASSVVLYEQYF
>TRBV30|TRBJ1-6
CAWTTGTGVWSPLHF
>TRBV15|TRBJ2-7
CATHSVGQGNEQYF
>TRBV28|TRBJ1-1
CASSTLGNTEAFF
>TRBV30|TRBJ1-5
CAWSAGGTGFRQPQHF
>TRBV7-9|TRBJ2-7
CATEGLAYEQYF
>TRBV6-5|TRBJ1-1
CASSLIGTEAFF
>TRBV14|TRBJ1-1
CASSPGLRNEAFF
>TRBV9|TRBJ2-3
CASSAQGVSTDTQYF
>TRBV7-9|TRBJ2-3
CASSPRGPDTQYF
>TRBV25-1|TRBJ2-4
CASSKYRGAKNIQYF
>TRBV5-1|TRBJ1-2
CASSLQQGAQGYTF
>TRBV10-3|TRBJ2-1
CAIMGDGLAGGPSSYNEQFF
>TRBV7-2|TRBJ2-5
CASSLAGRKETQYF
>TRBV7-6|TRBJ1-6
CASSLGSGTGAPLHF
>TRBV28|TRBJ2-3
CASTLAPSPSREYF
>TRBV2|TRBJ1-3
CASSIGESGNTIYF
>TRBV19|TRBJ2-4
CASSIKDLAGGPNIQYF
>TRBV30|TRBJ2-3
CAWSQKGLAADTQYF
>TRBV6-4|TRBJ2-2
CASSDSSGAGELFF
>TRBV6-5|TRBJ2-3
CASRRLAGSTDTQYF
>TRBV7-9|TRBJ2-7
CASSLAPGQGFYEQYF
>TRBV10-3|TRBJ1-1
CAISEGVPNTEAFF
>TRBV19|TRBJ2-1
CASSNSGGAYEQFF
>TRBV7-9|TRBJ2-3
CASSTALDTQYF
>TRBV7-9|TRBJ2-7
CASSSPGQEYEQYF
>TRBV4-1|TRBJ1-4
CASSHATTGATNEKLFF
>TRBV7-9|TRBJ2-5
CASSGGTSIQETQYF
>TRBV19|TRBJ1-2
CASSFRTGDGYTF
>TRBV28|TRBJ1-1
CASSPWTGAQATEAFF
>TRBV7-3|TRBJ1-3
CASSSRQGEDSGNTIYF
>TRBV19|TRBJ2-3
CASSIAAGTDTQYF
>TRBV10-3|TRBJ1-1
CATGQVLSMNTEAFF
>TRBV6-5|TRBJ1-2
CASSDRGTGGYTF
>TRBV20-1|TRBJ2-7
CSASPLDEQYF
>TRBV19|TRBJ2-6
CASSMPGQGPSGANVLTF